The sequence of this T cell receptor beta chain was determined in a study of blood T cell repertoires in COVID-19. On the study more broadly: The United States, Italy and Spain supplied acute and convalescent COVID-19 samples.

Trimming cost V 3 bases and J 4 bases, with 9 bases left between them. Germline loops: CDR1 LGHDT, CDR2 YNNKEL (reference sequence). The CDR3 is 13 amino acids. The participants were between roughly 18 and 100 years old and came from about two dozen US areas. Profiled with immunoSEQ multiplex PCR; TCRdb holds only in-frame clones, not every one. The sample lists around 140,000 clones; under 90% were seen once. This sequence originates from a man over 45 in a cohort exposed to, infected with or recovered from COVID-19 (not recorded which). The chain combines TRBV3-1 (or the pseudogene TRBV3-2) with TRBJ1-1; D is ambiguous. Sequencing used PBMCs or T cells enriched from blood (not recorded which). The CDR3 coding sequence is TGTGCCAGCAGCCAGCGGGGAGTCACTGAAGCTTTCTTT. Its protein is CASSQRGVTEAFF.